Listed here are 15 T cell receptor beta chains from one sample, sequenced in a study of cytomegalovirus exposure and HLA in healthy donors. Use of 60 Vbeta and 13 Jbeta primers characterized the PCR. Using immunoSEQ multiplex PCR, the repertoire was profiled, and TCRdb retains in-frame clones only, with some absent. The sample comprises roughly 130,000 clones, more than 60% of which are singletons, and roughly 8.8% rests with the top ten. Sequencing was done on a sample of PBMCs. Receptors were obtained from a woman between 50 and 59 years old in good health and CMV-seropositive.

The CDR3 nucleotides read TGTGCCTGGAGTGTATCCCTGCAGGGGAATGAGCAGTTCTTC. It encodes CAWSVSLQGNEQFF. The V and J genes are TRBV30 and TRBJ2-1; D is perhaps TRBD1 (6 bases). The V and J ends lost 0 bases and 7 bases respectively, with 13 bases between them. CDR1 is GTSNPN and CDR2 is SVGIG in the germline V gene (reference sequence). This CDR3 is built from 14 residues.

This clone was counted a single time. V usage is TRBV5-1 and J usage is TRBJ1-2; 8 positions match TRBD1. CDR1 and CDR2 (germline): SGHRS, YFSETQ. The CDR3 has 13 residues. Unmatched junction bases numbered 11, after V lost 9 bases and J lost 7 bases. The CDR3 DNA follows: TGCGCCACCACGGAGGACAGGGACCTTGGCTACACCTTC. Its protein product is CATTEDRDLGYTF.

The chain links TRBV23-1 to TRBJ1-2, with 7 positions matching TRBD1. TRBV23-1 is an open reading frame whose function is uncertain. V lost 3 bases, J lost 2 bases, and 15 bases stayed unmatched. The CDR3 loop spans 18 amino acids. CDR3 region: CASSHLDRPGQMNYGYTF. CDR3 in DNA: TGCGCCAGCAGTCACCTAGACCGCCCGGGACAGATGAACTATGGCTACACCTTC.

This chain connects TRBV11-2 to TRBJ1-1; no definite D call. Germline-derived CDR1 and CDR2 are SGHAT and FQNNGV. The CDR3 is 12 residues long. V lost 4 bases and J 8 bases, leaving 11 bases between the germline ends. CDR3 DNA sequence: TGTGCCAGCAGCTCGCAGCGGGAAGAAGCTTTCTTT. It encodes CASSSQREEAFF.

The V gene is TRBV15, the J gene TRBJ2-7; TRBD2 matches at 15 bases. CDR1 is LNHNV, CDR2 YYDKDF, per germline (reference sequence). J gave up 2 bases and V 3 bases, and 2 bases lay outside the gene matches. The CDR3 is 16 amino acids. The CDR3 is CATSSGLAGGPYEQYF. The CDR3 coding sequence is TGTGCCACCAGCAGCGGACTAGCGGGGGGGCCCTACGAGCAGTACTTC.

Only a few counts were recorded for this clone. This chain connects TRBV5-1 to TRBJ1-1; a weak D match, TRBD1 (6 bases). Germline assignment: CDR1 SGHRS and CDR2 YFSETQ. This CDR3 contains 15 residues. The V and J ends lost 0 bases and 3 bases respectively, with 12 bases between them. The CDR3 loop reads CASSLAPRGDTEAFF. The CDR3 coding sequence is TGCGCCAGCAGCTTGGCGCCCAGGGGAGACACTGAAGCTTTCTTT.

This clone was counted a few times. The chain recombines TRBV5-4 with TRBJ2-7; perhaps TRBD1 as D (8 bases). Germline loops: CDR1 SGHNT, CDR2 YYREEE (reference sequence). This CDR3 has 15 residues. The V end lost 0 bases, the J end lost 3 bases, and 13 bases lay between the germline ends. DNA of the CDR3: TGTGCCAGCAGCTTGGGGGGGGGACAGGACTACGAGCAGTACTTC. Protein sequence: CASSLGGGQDYEQYF.

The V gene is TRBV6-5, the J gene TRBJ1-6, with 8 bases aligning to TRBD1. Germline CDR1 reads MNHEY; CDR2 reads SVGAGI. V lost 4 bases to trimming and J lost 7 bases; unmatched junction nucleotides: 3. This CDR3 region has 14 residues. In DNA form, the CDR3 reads TGTGCCAGCAGTTTCGGGACAGGCAATTCACCCCTCCACTTT. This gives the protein CASSFGTGNSPLHF.

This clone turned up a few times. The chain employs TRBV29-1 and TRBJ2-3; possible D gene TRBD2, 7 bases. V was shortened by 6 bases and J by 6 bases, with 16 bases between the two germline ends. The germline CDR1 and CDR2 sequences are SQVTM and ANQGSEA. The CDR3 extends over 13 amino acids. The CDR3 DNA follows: TGCAGCGTCCTGAGGGGGGGCCTGGATACGCAGTATTTT. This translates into CSVLRGGLDTQYF.

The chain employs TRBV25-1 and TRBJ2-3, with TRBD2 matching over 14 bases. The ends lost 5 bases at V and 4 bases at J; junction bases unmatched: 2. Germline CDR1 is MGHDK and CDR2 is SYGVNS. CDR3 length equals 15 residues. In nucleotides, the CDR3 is TGTGCCAGCAGTCTGACTAGCGGGGGGGCAGATACGCAGTATTTT. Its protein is CASSLTSGGADTQYF.

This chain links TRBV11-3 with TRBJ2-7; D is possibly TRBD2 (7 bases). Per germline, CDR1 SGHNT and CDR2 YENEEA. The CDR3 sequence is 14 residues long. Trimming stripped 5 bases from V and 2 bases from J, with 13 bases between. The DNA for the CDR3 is TGTGCCAGCAGCAGAGGGGGGGGGACCTACGAGCAGTACTTC. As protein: CASSRGGGTYEQYF.

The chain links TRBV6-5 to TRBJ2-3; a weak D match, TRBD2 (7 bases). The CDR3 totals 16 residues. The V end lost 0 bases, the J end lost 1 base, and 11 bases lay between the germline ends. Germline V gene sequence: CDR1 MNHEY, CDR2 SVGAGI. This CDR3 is CASSYSGGPGTDTQYF. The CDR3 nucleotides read TGTGCCAGCAGTTACTCCGGGGGGCCTGGCACAGATACGCAGTATTTT.

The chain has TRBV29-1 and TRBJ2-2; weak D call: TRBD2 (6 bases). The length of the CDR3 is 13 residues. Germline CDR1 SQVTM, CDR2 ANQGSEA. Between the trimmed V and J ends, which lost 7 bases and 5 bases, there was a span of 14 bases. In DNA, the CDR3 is TGCAGCGCCGGGACTTCGGGTACCGGGGAGCTGTTTTTT. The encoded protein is CSAGTSGTGELFF.

This CDR3 reads CASSRDRANTEAFF. The CDR3 nucleotides are TGTGCCAGCAGCCGAGACAGGGCGAACACTGAAGCTTTCTTT. The chain links TRBV5-8 to TRBJ1-1, with TRBD1 matching 7 bases. The germline CDR1 and CDR2 sequences are SGHTS and YDEGEE. J was trimmed by 1 base and V by 4 bases; bases with no gene match: 4. This CDR3 has 14 amino acids.

The CDR3 region has the DNA TGTGCCAGCAGTTTCCGTTCCGCTGAAGCTTTCTTT. Translated, it gives CASSFRSAEAFF. The V gene is TRBV28, the J gene TRBJ1-1; D remains unclear. Looked up from germline, CDR1 is MDHEN and CDR2 is SYDVKM. This CDR3 is 12 amino acids long. V was clipped by 3 bases and J by 6 bases, with 8 bases between them.